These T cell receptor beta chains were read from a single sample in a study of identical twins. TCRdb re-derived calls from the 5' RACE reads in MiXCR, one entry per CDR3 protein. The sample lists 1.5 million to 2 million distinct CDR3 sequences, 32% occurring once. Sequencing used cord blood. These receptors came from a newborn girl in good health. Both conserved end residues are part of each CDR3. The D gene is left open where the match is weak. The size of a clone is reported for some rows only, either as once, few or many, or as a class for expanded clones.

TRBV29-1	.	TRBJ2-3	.	CSGTRTDTQYF	TGCAGCGGGACTCGCACAGATACGCAGTATTTT
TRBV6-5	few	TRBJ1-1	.	CASSTLGRENTEAFF	TGTGCCAGCAGTACCCTCGGCAGGGAGAACACTGAAGCTTTCTTT
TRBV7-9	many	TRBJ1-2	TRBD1	CASSRLTGGDGYTF	TGTGCCAGCAGCCGACTTACAGGGGGCGATGGCTACACCTTC
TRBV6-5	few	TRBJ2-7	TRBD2	CASSYGTSGSSSYEQYF	TGTGCCAGCAGTTACGGGACTAGCGGGAGCAGCTCCTACGAGCAGTACTTC
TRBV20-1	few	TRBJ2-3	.	CSARAPWGEYTDTQYF	TGCAGTGCTAGAGCCCCCTGGGGGGAGTATACAGATACGCAGTATTTT
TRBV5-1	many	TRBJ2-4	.	CASSLVSSGAKNIQYF	TGCGCCAGCAGCTTGGTCTCTTCTGGGGCCAAAAACATTCAGTACTTC
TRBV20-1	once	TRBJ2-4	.	CSARRRGPAKNIQYF	TGCAGTGCTAGGAGACGGGGACCAGCCAAAAACATTCAGTACTTC
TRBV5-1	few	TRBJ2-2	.	CASSLQGRYLTGELFF	TGCGCCAGCAGCCTCCAGGGGCGCTACCTCACCGGGGAGCTGTTTTTT
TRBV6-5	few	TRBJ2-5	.	CASSYAGFQETQYF	TGTGCCAGCAGTTACGCCGGATTCCAAGAGACCCAGTACTTC
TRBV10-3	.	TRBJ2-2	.	CAISAEELFF	TGTGCCATCAGCGCCGAGGAGCTGTTTTTT
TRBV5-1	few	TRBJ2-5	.	CASSLFPGASQETQYF	TGCGCCAGCAGCTTGTTCCCGGGAGCCTCACAAGAGACCCAGTACTTC
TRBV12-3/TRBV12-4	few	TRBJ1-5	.	CASTLWGADQPQHF	TGTGCCAGCACCTTGTGGGGGGCGGATCAGCCCCAGCATTTT
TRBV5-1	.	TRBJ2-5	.	CASSLELGLETQYF	TGCGCCAGCAGCTTGGAGCTGGGGCTAGAGACCCAGTACTTC
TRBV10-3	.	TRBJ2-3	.	CAIGSGTGDTQYF	TGTGCCATCGGTTCGGGGACGGGAGATACGCAGTATTTT
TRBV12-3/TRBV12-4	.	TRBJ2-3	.	CASSFPRRAGTQYF	TGTGCCAGCAGTTTCCCTAGGAGGGCGGGGACGCAGTATTTT
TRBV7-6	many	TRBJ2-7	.	CASSLFRSYEQYF	TGTGCCAGCAGCTTATTTAGGTCCTACGAGCAGTACTTC
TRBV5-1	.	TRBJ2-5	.	CASSLGYMDTQETQYF	TGCGCCAGCAGCTTGGGGTACATGGACACTCAAGAGACCCAGTACTTC
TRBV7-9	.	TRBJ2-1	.	CASSLDPDSQQFF	TGTGCCAGCAGCTTAGACCCAGACTCCCAGCAGTTCTTC
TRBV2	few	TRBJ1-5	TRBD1	CVSSLQGASNQPQHF	TGTGTCAGCAGTTTACAGGGGGCGAGCAATCAGCCCCAGCATTTT
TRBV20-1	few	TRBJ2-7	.	CSARDRQGLTYEQYF	TGCAGTGCTAGAGATCGCCAGGGCTTGACCTACGAGCAGTACTTC
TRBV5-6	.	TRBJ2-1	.	CASSFGTLYNEQFF	TGTGCCAGCAGCTTCGGGACCCTGTACAATGAGCAGTTCTTC
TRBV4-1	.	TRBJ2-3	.	CASSQGRTAAGTQYF	TGCGCCAGCAGCCAAGGTCGGACAGCCGCAGGTACGCAGTATTTT
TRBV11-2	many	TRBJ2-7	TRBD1	CASSLDTGGFYEQYF	TGTGCCAGCAGCTTAGACACAGGGGGATTCTACGAGCAGTACTTC
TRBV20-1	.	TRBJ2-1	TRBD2	CSAGDIAGGPLNEQFF	TGCAGTGCTGGCGATATAGCGGGAGGGCCACTCAATGAGCAGTTCTTC
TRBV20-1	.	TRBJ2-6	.	CSARETGSGANVLTF	TGCAGTGCTAGAGAAACGGGCTCTGGGGCCAACGTCCTGACTTTC
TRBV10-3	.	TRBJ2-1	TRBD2	CAISGFYSGRRNNEQFF	TGTGCCATCAGTGGGTTCTATAGCGGGAGGAGAAACAATGAGCAGTTCTTC